This T cell receptor beta chain was found in a study of blood T cell repertoires in COVID-19. Across the study: There were acute and convalescent COVID-19 samples, and they came from the United States, Italy and Spain. The analysed material was cDNA or gDNA that came from T cells, B-cell-depleted T cells, or PBMCs.

CDR3 length equals 16 residues. The V gene's germline CDR1 is MDHEN and CDR2 SYDVKM. The germline V and J ends were trimmed by 7 bases and 0 bases, with 19 bases remaining between them. As originally analysed: The assay estimated nucleated cells by amplifying reference gene primers. Sequencing used immunoSEQ multiplex PCR; TCRdb keeps in-frame clones, though not all of them. V and J calls and clone size are as listed in that table; D and trimming were resolved from the DNA. This sample has 150,000 or so clones, with over 80% found just once. The specimen was peripheral blood. The receptor was derived from a woman in her forties or fifties with acute or convalescent COVID-19. The rearrangement links TRBV28 to TRBJ2-7; maybe TRBD2 (6 bases). DNA of the CDR3: TGTGCCAGCACCGCGAGGTGGGGGGAACACTCCTACGAGCAGTACTTC. This translates into CASTARWGEHSYEQYF. The full variable domain, completed using reference TRBV28 and TRBJ2-7, is DVKVTQSSRYLVKRTGEKVFLECVQDMDHENMFWYRQDPGLGLRLIYFSYDVKMKEKGDIPEGYSVSREKKERFSLILESASTNQTSMYLCASTARWGEHSYEQYFGPGTRLTVT.